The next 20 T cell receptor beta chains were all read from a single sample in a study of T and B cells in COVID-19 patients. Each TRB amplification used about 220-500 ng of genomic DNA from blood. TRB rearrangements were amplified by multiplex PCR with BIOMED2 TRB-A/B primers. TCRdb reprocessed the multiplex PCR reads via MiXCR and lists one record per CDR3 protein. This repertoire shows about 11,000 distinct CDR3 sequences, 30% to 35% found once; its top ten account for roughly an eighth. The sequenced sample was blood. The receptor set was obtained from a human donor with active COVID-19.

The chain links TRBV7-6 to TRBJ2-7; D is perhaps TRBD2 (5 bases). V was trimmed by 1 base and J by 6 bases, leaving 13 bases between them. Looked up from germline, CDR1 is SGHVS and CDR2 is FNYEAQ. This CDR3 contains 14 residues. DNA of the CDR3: TGTGCCAGCAGCTTAGGTGGACTCCTGGCCGAGCAGTACTTC. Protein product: CASSLGGLLAEQYF. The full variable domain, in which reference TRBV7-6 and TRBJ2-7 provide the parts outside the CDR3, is GAGVSQSPRYKVTKRGQDVALRCDPISGHVSLYWYRQALGQGPEFLTYFNYEAQQDKSGLPNDRFSAERPEGSISTLTIQRTEQRDSAMYRCASSLGGLLAEQYFGPGTRLTVT.

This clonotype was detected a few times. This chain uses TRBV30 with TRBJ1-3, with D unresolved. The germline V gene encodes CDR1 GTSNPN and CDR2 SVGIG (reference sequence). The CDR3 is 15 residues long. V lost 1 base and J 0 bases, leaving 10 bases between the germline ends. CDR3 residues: CAWSAGPLSGNTIYF. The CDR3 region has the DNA TGTGCCTGGAGTGCCGGACCGCTCTCTGGAAACACCATATATTTT.

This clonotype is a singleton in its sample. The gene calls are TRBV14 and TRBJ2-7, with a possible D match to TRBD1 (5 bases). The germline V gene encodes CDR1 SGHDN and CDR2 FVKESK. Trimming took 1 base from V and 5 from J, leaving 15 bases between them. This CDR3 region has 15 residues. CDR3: CASSQVVPGFDEQYF. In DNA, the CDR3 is TGTGCCAGCAGCCAAGTAGTCCCAGGGTTTGACGAGCAGTACTTC.

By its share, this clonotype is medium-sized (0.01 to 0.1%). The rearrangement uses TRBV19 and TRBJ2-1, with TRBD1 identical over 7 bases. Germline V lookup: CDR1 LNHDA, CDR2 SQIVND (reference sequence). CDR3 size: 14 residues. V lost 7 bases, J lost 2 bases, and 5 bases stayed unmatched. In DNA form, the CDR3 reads TGTGCCAGTAACGACAGGGTCACCTACAATGAGCAGTTCTTC. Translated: CASNDRVTYNEQFF.

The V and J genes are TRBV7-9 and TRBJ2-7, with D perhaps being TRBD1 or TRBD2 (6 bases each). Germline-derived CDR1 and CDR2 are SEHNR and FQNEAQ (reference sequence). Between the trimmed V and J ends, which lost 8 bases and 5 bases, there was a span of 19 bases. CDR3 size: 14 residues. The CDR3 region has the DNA TGTGCCAGCGGCCCCTCTGGGGGGCGAAACGAGCAGTACTTC. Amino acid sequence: CASGPSGGRNEQYF.

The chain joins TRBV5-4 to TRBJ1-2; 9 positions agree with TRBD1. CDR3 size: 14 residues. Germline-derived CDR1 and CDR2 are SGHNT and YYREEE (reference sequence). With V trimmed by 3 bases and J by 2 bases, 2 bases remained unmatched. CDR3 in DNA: TGTGCCAGCAGCTCGGGACAGGGCAACTATGGCTACACCTTC. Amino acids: CASSSGQGNYGYTF.

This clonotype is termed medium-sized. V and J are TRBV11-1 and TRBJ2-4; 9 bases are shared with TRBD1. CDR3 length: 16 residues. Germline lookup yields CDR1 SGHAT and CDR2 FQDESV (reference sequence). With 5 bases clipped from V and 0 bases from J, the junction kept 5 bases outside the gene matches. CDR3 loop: CASSNAGQGAKNIQYF. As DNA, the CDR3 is TGTGCCAGCAGCAACGCGGGACAGGGAGCCAAAAACATTCAGTACTTC. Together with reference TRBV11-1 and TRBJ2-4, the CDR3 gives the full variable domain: EAEVAQSPRYKITEKSQAVAFWCDPISGHATLYWYRQILGQGPELLVQFQDESVVDDSQLPKDRFSAERLKGVDSTLKIQPAELGDSAMYLCASSNAGQGAKNIQYFGAGTRLSVL.

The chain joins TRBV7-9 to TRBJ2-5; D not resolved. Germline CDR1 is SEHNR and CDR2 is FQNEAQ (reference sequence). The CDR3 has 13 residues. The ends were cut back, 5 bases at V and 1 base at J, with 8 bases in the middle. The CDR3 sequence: CASSGRAQETQYF. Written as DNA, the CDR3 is TGTGCCAGCAGCGGCCGGGCCCAAGAGACCCAGTACTTC.

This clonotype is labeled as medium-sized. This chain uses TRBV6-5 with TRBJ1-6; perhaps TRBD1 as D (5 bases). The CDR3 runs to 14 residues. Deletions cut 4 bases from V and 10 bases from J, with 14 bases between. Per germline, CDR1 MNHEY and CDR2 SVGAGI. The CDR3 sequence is CASSSLQVESPLHF. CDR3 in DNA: TGTGCCAGCAGTTCATTACAGGTTGAATCACCCCTCCACTTT.

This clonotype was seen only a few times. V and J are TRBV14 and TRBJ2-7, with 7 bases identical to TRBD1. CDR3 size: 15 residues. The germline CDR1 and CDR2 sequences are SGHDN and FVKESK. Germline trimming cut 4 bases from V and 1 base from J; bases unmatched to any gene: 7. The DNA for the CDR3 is TGTGCCAGCAGCCGAGAGGACAGGCCATCCTACGAGCAGTACTTC. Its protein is CASSREDRPSYEQYF. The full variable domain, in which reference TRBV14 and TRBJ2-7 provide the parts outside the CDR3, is EAGVTQFPSHSVIEKGQTVTLRCDPISGHDNLYWYRRVMGKEIKFLLHFVKESKQDESGMPNNRFLAERTGGTYSTLKVQPAELEDSGVYFCASSREDRPSYEQYFGPGTRLTVT.

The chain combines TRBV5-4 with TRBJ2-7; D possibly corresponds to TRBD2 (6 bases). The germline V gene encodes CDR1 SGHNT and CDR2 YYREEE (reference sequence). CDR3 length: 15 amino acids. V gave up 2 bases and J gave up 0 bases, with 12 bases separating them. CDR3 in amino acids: CASSFFLASSYEQYF. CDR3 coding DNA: TGTGCCAGCAGCTTTTTCCTAGCGTCCTCCTACGAGCAGTACTTC.

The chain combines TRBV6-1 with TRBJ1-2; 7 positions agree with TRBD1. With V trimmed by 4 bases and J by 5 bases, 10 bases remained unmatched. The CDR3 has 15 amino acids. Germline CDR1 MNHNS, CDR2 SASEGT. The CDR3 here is CASSVAGGAYYGYTF. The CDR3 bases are TGTGCCAGCAGTGTAGCAGGGGGAGCCTATTATGGCTACACCTTC.

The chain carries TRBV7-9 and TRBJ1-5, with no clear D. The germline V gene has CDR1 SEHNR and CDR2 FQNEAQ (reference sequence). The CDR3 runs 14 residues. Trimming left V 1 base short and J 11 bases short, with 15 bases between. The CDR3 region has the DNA TGTGCCAGCAGCTTAGGGAATTCTGGTCTGGCCCAGCATTTT. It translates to CASSLGNSGLAQHF.

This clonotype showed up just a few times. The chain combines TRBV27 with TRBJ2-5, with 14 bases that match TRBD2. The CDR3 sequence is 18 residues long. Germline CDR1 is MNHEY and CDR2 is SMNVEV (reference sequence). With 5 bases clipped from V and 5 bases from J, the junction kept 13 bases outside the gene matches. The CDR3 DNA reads TGTGCCAGCAGTGAAGGGACTAGCGGGGGCCCGATCCGGGAGACCCAGTACTTC. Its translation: CASSEGTSGGPIRETQYF.

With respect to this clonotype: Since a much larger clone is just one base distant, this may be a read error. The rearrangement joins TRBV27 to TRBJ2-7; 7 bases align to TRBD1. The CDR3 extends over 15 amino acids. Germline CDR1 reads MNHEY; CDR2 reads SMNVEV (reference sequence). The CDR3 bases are TGTGCCAGCACCCGAACAGGACAGGCCCGGATGGGGCAGCACTTC. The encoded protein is CASTRTGQARMGQHF.

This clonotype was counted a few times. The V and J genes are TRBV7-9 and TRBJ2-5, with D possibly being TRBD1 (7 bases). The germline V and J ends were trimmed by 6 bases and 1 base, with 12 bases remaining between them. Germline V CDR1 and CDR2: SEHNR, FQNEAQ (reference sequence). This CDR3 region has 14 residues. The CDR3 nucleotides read TGTGCCAGCAGGGCAGGGGGGAGCCAAGAGACCCAGTACTTC. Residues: CASRAGGSQETQYF.

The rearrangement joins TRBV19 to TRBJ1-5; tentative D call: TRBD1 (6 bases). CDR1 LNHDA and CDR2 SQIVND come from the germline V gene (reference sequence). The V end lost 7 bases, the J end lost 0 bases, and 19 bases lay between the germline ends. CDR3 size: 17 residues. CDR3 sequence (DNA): TGTGCCAGTATGTTGGCCGGGGGGGCTTATAGCAATCAGCCCCAGCATTTT. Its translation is CASMLAGGAYSNQPQHF.

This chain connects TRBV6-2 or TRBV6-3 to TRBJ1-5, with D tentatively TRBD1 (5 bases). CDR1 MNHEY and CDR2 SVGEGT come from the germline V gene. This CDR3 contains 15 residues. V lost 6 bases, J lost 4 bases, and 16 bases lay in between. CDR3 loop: CASRGAGGWNQPQHF. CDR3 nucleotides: TGTGCCAGCAGGGGTGCGGGGGGTTGGAATCAGCCCCAGCATTTT.

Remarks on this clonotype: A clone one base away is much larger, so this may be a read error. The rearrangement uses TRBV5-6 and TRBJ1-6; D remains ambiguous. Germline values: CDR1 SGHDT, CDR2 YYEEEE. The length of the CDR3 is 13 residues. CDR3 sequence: CVSSLDINSPLHF. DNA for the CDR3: TGTGTCAGCAGCTTGGATATCAATTCACCCCTCCACTTT. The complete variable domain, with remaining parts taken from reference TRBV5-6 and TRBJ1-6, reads DAGVTQSPTHLIKTRGQQVTLRCSPKSGHDTVSWYQQALGQGPQFIFQYYEEEERQRGNFPDRFSGHQFPNYSSELNVNALLLGDSALYLCVSSLDINSPLHFGNGTRLTVT.

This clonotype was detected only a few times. This CDR3 is CAIAAGGPETQYF. CDR3 coding DNA: TGTGCCATCGCGGCGGGGGGGCCTGAGACCCAGTACTTC. This chain links TRBV10-3 with TRBJ2-5, with 9 bases lining up with TRBD2. The V gene's germline CDR1 is ENHRY and CDR2 SYGVKD. V was clipped by 8 bases and J by 5 bases; unmatched bases: 6. The CDR3 totals 13 residues.